This T cell receptor (beta chain) was found in a study of T cell repertoires in aging, cancer and after chemotherapy. Across the whole study: Six age groups, ranging from 30 or younger to 70 or older, included the donors.

TCR beta rearrangements were amplified from peripheral blood genomic DNA. Losses at the gene ends were 0 bases for V and 8 bases for J; bases not matched to a gene: 2. The CDR3 covers 15 residues. The germline gives CDR1 LNHNV, CDR2 YYDKDF (reference sequence). Rearranged V-D-J TRB sequences were amplified with a mixed TRB-A/B primer pool. TCRdb used MiXCR to reprocess the multiplex PCR reads, holding one entry per CDR3 protein. This table has around 13,000 distinct CDR3 sequences, roughly 36% appearing once. This clonotype was seen a few times. Sample: blood. The receptor was isolated from a human donor in good health. The donor label of this sample is uncertain. The chain combines TRBV15 with TRBJ2-1, with TRBD2 identical over 12 bases. This chain's CDR3 is CATSRDLAGGHEQFF. CDR3 bases: TGTGCCACCAGCAGAGATCTAGCGGGGGGGCATGAGCAGTTCTTC.